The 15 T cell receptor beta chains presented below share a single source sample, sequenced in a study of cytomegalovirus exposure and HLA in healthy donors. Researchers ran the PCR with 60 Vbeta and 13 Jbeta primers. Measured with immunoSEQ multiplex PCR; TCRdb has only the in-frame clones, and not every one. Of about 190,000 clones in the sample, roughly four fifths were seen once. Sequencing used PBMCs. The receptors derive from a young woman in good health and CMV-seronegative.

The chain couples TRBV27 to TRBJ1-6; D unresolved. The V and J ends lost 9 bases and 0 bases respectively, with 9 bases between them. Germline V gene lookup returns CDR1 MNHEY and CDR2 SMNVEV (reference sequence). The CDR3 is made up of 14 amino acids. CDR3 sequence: CASSPSSYNSPLHF. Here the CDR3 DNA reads TGTGCCAGTAGTCCCAGCTCCTATAATTCACCCCTCCACTTT.

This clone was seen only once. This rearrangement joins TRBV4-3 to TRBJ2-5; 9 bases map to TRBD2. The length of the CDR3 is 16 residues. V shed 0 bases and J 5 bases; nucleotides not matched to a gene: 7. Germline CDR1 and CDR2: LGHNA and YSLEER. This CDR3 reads CASSQETREGSETQYF. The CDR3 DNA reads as TGCGCCAGCAGCCAAGAGACGCGGGAGGGCTCTGAGACCCAGTACTTC.

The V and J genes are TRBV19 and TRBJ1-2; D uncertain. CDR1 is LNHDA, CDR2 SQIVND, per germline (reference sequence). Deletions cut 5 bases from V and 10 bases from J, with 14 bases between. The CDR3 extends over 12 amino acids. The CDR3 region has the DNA TGTGCCAGTAGTTTTGCCCGCGGGGACTACACCTTC. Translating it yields CASSFARGDYTF.

The CDR3 spells CASSRPGQGIAGELFF. The CDR3 DNA is TGTGCCAGCAGCCGCCCGGGACAGGGCATTGCCGGGGAGCTGTTTTTT. This chain joins TRBV7-2 and TRBJ2-2, with 9 bases that match TRBD1. There are 16 residues in the CDR3. Germline CDR1 SGHTA, CDR2 FQGNSA. V lost 5 bases, J lost 6 bases, and 10 bases stayed unmatched.

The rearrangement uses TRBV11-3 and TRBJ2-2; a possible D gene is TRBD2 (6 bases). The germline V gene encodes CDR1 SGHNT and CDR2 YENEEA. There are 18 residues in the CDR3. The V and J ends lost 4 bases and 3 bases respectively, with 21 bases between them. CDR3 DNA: TGTGCCAGCAGCTCCAACCTAGCGACCCGATCGTACACCGGGGAGCTGTTTTTT. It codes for CASSSNLATRSYTGELFF.

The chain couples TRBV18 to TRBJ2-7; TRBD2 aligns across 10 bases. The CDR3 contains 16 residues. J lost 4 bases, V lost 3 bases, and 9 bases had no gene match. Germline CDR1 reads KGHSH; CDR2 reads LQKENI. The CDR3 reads CASSPLTSGKAYEQYF. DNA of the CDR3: TGTGCCAGCTCACCCCTTACTAGCGGGAAGGCTTACGAGCAGTACTTC.

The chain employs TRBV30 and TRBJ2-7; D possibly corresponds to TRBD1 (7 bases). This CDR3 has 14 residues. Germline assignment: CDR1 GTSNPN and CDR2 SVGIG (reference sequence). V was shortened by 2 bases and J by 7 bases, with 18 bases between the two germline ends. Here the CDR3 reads CAWSLGVQGREQYF. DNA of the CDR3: TGTGCCTGGAGTTTAGGAGTACAGGGGAGGGAGCAGTACTTC.

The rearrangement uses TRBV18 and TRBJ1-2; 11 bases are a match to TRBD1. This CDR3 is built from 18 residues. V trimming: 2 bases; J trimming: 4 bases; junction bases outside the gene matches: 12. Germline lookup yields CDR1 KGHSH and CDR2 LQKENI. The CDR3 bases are TGTGCCAGCTCACCAAGCCGGGACAGGGGGTCCAGGATCTATGGCTACACCTTC. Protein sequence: CASSPSRDRGSRIYGYTF. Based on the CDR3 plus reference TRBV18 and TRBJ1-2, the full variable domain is NAGVMQNPRHLVRRRGQEARLRCSPMKGHSHVYWYRQLPEEGLKFMVYLQKENIIDESGMPKERFSAEFPKEGPSILRIQQVVRGDSAAYFCASSPSRDRGSRIYGYTFGSGTRLTVV.

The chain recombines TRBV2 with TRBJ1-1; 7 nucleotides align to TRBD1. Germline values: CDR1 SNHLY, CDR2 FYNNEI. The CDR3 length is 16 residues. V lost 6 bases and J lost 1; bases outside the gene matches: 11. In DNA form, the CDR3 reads TGTGCCAGCAGAAAACTCGGACGACAGGGGAACACTGAAGCTTTCTTT. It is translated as CASRKLGRQGNTEAFF.

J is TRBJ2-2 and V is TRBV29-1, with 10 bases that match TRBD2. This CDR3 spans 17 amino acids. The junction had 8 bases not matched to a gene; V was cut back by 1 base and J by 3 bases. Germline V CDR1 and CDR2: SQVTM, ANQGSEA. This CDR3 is CSVEGPSGSRYTGELFF. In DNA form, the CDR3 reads TGCAGCGTTGAAGGCCCTAGCGGGAGTCGCTACACCGGGGAGCTGTTTTTT.

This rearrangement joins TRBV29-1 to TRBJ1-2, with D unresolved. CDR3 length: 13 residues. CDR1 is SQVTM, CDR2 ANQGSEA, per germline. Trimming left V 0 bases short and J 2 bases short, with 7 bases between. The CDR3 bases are TGCAGCGTTGAAGAGAGCGGGAACTATGGCTACACCTTC. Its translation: CSVEESGNYGYTF.

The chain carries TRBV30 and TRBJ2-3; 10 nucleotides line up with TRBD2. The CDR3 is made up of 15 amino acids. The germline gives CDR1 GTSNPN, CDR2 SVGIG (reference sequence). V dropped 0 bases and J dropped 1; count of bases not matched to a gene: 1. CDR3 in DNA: TGTGCCTGGAGTGTAGGACTAGCGGGCACAGATACGCAGTATTTT. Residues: CAWSVGLAGTDTQYF. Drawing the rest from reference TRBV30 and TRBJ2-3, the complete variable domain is SQTIHQWPATLVQPVGSPLSLECTVEGTSNPNLYWYRQAAGRGLQLLFYSVGIGQISSEVPQNLSASRPQDRQFILSSKKLLLSDSGFYLCAWSVGLAGTDTQYFGPGTRLTVL.

Written as DNA, the CDR3 is TGTGCCACCAGCAGAGTTTCAGGATCTCGTGAGCAGTTCTTC. It translates to CATSRVSGSREQFF. This rearrangement joins TRBV15 to TRBJ2-1, with D unclear. Germline lookup yields CDR1 LNHNV and CDR2 YYDKDF (reference sequence). V was pared by 1 base and J by 9 bases, with 13 bases between. The CDR3 extends over 14 amino acids.

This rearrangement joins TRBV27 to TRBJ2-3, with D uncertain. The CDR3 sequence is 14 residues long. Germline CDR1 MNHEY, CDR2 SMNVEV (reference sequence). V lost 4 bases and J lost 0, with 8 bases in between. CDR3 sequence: CASSYQTSTDTQYF. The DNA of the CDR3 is TGTGCCAGCAGTTATCAGACTAGCACAGATACGCAGTATTTT.

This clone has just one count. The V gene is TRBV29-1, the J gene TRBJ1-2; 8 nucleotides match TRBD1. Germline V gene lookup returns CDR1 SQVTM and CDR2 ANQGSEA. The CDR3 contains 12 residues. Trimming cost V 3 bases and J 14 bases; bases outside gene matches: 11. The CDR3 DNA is TGCAGCGTTGAGGACAGGGCCACACTTTCAACCTTC. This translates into CSVEDRATLSTF.